This TCR beta chain appears in the sequencing data of a study of identical twins. Study-wide results and caveats: Twins shared beta out-of-frame sequences in excess, but this excess was weaker. Fewer insertions marked abundant cord blood beta clonotypes; young adult naive trended weakly, memory not at all. Findings came from cross-sectional statistics, without long-term follow-up of donors.

The length of the CDR3 is 13 residues. Trimming shortened V by 0 bases and J by 6 bases, and 12 bases separated the two germline ends. Germline assignment: CDR1 SQVTM and CDR2 ANQGSEA. About this clonotype itself: What it recognizes is unknown.

cDNA carried unique molecular identifiers, and a universal primer site was added by template switching. MiXCR, applied by TCRdb to the 5' RACE reads, yields one record per CDR3 protein. Of under 300,000 distinct CDR3 sequences listed, about 8% are singletons. These same records also appear under a second study, on yellow fever vaccine responses in identical twins.

Sequenced: CD8+ T cells sorted from blood. The sequence derives from a woman aged 18 to 35 in good health. The gene calls are TRBV29-1 and TRBJ2-7; the D gene is possibly TRBD2 (6 bases). The CDR3, as DNA: TGCAGCGTTGAAGACGGGGGTTTGCGCGAGCAGTACTTC. Its translation: CSVEDGGLREQYF.